Below, 25 T cell receptor beta chains from the same sample are listed, as sequenced in a study of PD-1 blockade in classical Hodgkin lymphoma. Only in-frame clones appear in the TCRdb table, and some are missing; sequencing was by immunoSEQ multiplex PCR. The data contain tens of thousands of clones, 70% of them singletons. In every patient, relapse followed autologous stem cell transplantation, while exposure to brentuximab vedotin differed. The sequencing here drew on peripheral blood mononuclear cells (PBMCs), taken before the second cycle of nivolumab. The source of these receptors is a human donor with classical Hodgkin lymphoma.

This clone was found a few times. The V call is TRBV19, the J call TRBJ2-2, with TRBD1 matching 9 bases. CDR3 size: 17 residues. V shed 10 bases and J 2 bases; nucleotides not matched to a gene: 14. Germline-derived CDR1 and CDR2 are LNHDA and SQIVND (reference sequence). DNA of the CDR3: TGTGCCAACATGGCCACAGGGGGCGACCAAAACACCGGGGAGCTGTTTTTT. This sequence encodes CANMATGGDQNTGELFF.

A single count supports this clone. CDR3 coding DNA: TGTGCCAGTAGTATAGAAGTAGCGGGAGGGCCCTGGGAGCTGTTTTTT. Protein: CASSIEVAGGPWELFF. This chain links TRBV19 with TRBJ2-2, with TRBD2 matching over 11 bases. CDR1 and CDR2 (germline): LNHDA, SQIVND (reference sequence). The CDR3 extends over 16 amino acids. Trimming removed 0 bases from V and 9 bases from J; junction bases left unmatched: 6.

The V and J genes are TRBV27 and TRBJ2-7, with TRBD2 as a possible D gene (5 bases). The CDR3 covers 13 residues. Trimming shortened V by 2 bases and J by 5 bases, and 10 bases separated the two germline ends. Looked up from germline, CDR1 is MNHEY and CDR2 is SMNVEV (reference sequence). The DNA of the CDR3 is TGTGCCAGCAGTTTAGGGCGGGCTGACGAGCAGTACTTC. Translated: CASSLGRADEQYF.

The rearrangement links TRBV18 to TRBJ2-7; tentatively, D is TRBD1 or TRBD2 (5 bases each). The germline V and J ends were trimmed by 2 bases and 0 bases, with 8 bases remaining between them. Germline CDR1 reads KGHSH; CDR2 reads LQKENI. There are 14 residues in the CDR3. The CDR3 DNA reads TGTGCCAGCTCACCAGGGACCACCTCCTACGAGCAGTACTTC. Protein: CASSPGTTSYEQYF.

This chain links TRBV5-6 with TRBJ2-7; TRBD2 aligns across 8 bases. This CDR3 comprises 16 residues. With V trimmed by 3 bases and J by 2 bases, 10 bases remained unmatched. The germline V gene has CDR1 SGHDT and CDR2 YYEEEE. This CDR3 is CASSWRGTRETYEQYF. The CDR3 coding sequence is TGTGCCAGCAGCTGGCGCGGGACTAGGGAAACCTACGAGCAGTACTTC.

The rearrangement links TRBV5-5 to TRBJ2-3; the D is unclear. The length of the CDR3 is 14 residues. The germline V gene encodes CDR1 SGHKS and CDR2 YYEKEE (reference sequence). V lost 7 bases and J 2 bases, leaving 14 bases between the germline ends. CDR3 nucleotide sequence: TGTGCCAGCCAGGTCGATGTTTACACAGATACGCAGTATTTT. Translation: CASQVDVYTDTQYF.

The chain links TRBV19 to TRBJ1-2; 8 nucleotides match TRBD1. V gave up 5 bases and J gave up 0 bases; unmatched junction bases: 5. This CDR3 is 15 amino acids long. The germline V gene has CDR1 LNHDA and CDR2 SQIVND (reference sequence). CDR3 sequence: CASSHRQGSNYGYTF. The CDR3 DNA reads TGTGCCAGTAGTCATCGACAGGGGTCTAACTATGGCTACACCTTC. The full variable domain, rest sourced from reference TRBV19 and TRBJ1-2, is DGGITQSPKYLFRKEGQNVTLSCEQNLNHDAMYWYRQDPGQGLRLIYYSQIVNDFQKGDIAEGYSVSREKKESFPLTVTSAQKNPTAFYLCASSHRQGSNYGYTFGSGTRLTVV.

The genes are TRBV5-4 and TRBJ2-2; a possible D gene is TRBD2 (5 bases). CDR3 size: 16 residues. CDR1 is SGHNT, CDR2 YYREEE, per germline (reference sequence). The V end lost 5 bases, the J end lost 2 bases, and 16 bases lay between the germline ends. Here the CDR3 reads CASSFPGSVNTGELFF. CDR3 sequence (DNA): TGTGCCAGCAGTTTCCCGGGTAGCGTAAACACCGGGGAGCTGTTTTTT. Full variable domain (remainder filled in from reference TRBV5-4 and TRBJ2-2): ETGVTQSPTHLIKTRGQQVTLRCSSQSGHNTVSWYQQALGQGPQFIFQYYREEENGRGNFPPRFSGLQFPNYSSELNVNALELDDSALYLCASSFPGSVNTGELFFGEGSRLTVL.

The chain links TRBV10-2 to TRBJ2-3, with 11 bases identical to TRBD1. The V segment lost 6 bases and the J segment 2 bases; nucleotides outside the gene matches: 13. The CDR3 contains 18 residues. From germline, CDR1 is WSHSY and CDR2 SAAADI. As DNA, the CDR3 is TGCGCCAGCAGCCCTGGGACAGGGGGTGAATATGCCACAGATACGCAGTATTTT. Its translation is CASSPGTGGEYATDTQYF.

The V call is TRBV6-5, the J call TRBJ2-4, with D possibly called TRBD1 or TRBD2 (5 bases each). This CDR3 region has 14 residues. Trimming stripped 9 bases from V and 0 bases from J, with 12 bases between. The V gene's germline CDR1 is MNHEY and CDR2 SVGAGI. Here the CDR3 DNA reads TGTGCCAGTACCGCCGGGACAGCCAAAAACATTCAGTACTTC. Translated: CASTAGTAKNIQYF.

The chain carries TRBV28 and TRBJ1-2; no clear D gene. Per the germline V gene, CDR1 is MDHEN and CDR2 is SYDVKM. This CDR3 region has 11 residues. Between the trimmed V and J ends, which lost 4 bases and 8 bases, there was a span of 8 bases. The DNA for the CDR3 is TGTGCCAGCAGTTCACCACGCGGCTACACCTTC. Its translation is CASSSPRGYTF.

The rearrangement joins TRBV28 to TRBJ2-2; no firm D call. Per the germline V gene, CDR1 is MDHEN and CDR2 is SYDVKM. The CDR3 is made up of 13 amino acids. V lost 10 bases to trimming and J lost 3 bases, with 12 bases between them. In nucleotides, the CDR3 is TGTGCCACCGTATCATCCTACACCGGGGAGCTGTTTTTT. Encoded protein: CATVSSYTGELFF.

The chain employs TRBV7-2 and TRBJ2-3; 13 bases align to TRBD2. Germline V gene data show CDR1 as SGHTA and CDR2 as FQGNSA. With 5 bases clipped from V and 3 bases from J, the junction kept 14 bases outside the gene matches. The CDR3 length is 19 residues. CDR3 protein: CASSPTWTSGGMVTDTQYF. The CDR3 DNA reads as TGTGCCAGCAGCCCTACCTGGACTAGCGGGGGCATGGTAACAGATACGCAGTATTTT.

This sequence joins TRBV9 and TRBJ2-3; 15 bases fit TRBD2. Trimming cost V 2 bases and J 4 bases; bases outside gene matches: 2. The germline V gene encodes CDR1 SGDLS and CDR2 YYNGEE. The CDR3 runs 16 residues. This CDR3 reads CASSVGLAGGADTQYF. CDR3 coding DNA: TGTGCCAGCAGCGTGGGACTAGCGGGGGGTGCAGATACGCAGTATTTT.

The chain has TRBV2 and TRBJ2-5; D not resolved. The V gene's germline CDR1 is SNHLY and CDR2 FYNNEI. The CDR3 length is 12 residues. V was pared by 7 bases and J by 2 bases, with 8 bases between. The CDR3 sequence: CASIAAQETQYF. The CDR3 DNA reads as TGTGCCAGCATTGCGGCGCAAGAGACCCAGTACTTC.

A note on this clone: Other DNA sequences from this sample encode an identical CDR3 as well. The chain's CDR3 is CASSILASSSGNTIYF. CDR3 bases: TGTGCCAGTAGTATCCTCGCTAGTAGCTCTGGAAACACCATATATTTT. The chain has TRBV19 and TRBJ1-3, with unresolved D. Germline V CDR1 and CDR2: LNHDA, SQIVND (reference sequence). The CDR3 extends over 16 amino acids. V was cut by 3 bases and J by 0 bases, with 12 bases left in between.

V usage is TRBV21-1 and J usage is TRBJ2-1; the table names TRBD2, a call not compared with the DNA. TRBV21-1 is a recognized pseudogene. The CDR3 loop spans 13 amino acids. The CDR3 nucleotides read TGTGCCAGCCCGCGGACTAACCCCTCAGATGAGTTCTTC. It is translated as CASPRTNPSDEFF.

This chain links TRBV20-1 with TRBJ2-7; 8 nucleotides agree with TRBD1. CDR1 is DFQATT and CDR2 is SNEGSKA in the germline V gene (reference sequence). The CDR3 is 11 amino acids. V lost 6 bases and J lost 4; bases outside the gene matches: 2. The CDR3 nucleotides are TGCAGTGCCCGACAGGGGTACGAGCAGTACGTC. It is translated as CSARQGYEQYV.

This clone has a handful of counts. The rearrangement links TRBV2 to TRBJ1-1; 7 bases map to TRBD1. The germline V gene has CDR1 SNHLY and CDR2 FYNNEI. The CDR3 sequence is 14 residues long. V was pared by 6 bases and J by 5 bases, with 9 bases of the junction left unmatched. In DNA form, the CDR3 reads TGTGCCAGCAGCTTTTCAACAGGGGAAACTGAAGCTTTCTTT. This sequence encodes CASSFSTGETEAFF.

The rearrangement links TRBV5-4 to TRBJ2-5; 11 bases fit TRBD2. The end of the DNA fits TRBJ2-7 better, so the J call may be wrong. The CDR3 consists of 15 residues. Germline V CDR1 and CDR2: SGHNT, YYREEE (reference sequence). CDR3 protein: CASSRLAGNSYEQYF. The CDR3 DNA sequence: TGTGCCAGCAGCCGACTAGCGGGAAATAGCTACGAGCAGTACTTC.

This clone has more than one count but fewer than ten. J is TRBJ2-7 and V is TRBV5-6; a weak D match, TRBD1 (5 bases). V shed 4 bases and J shed 3 bases, with 17 bases lying between them. From germline, CDR1 is SGHDT and CDR2 YYEEEE. The CDR3 is 15 residues long. In nucleotides, the CDR3 is TGTGCCAGCAGCCCCGACATAGGGGTAAGCTACGAGCAGTACTTC. Its translation: CASSPDIGVSYEQYF.

In DNA, the CDR3 is TGTGCCAGTAGTGTGCGCGGGGACTCTGGGGCCAACGTCCTGACTTTC. Protein product: CASSVRGDSGANVLTF. The gene calls are TRBV19 and TRBJ2-6, with D perhaps matching TRBD2 (6 bases). This CDR3 is 16 amino acids long. Germline CDR1 reads LNHDA; CDR2 reads SQIVND (reference sequence). The V gene lost 5 bases and the J gene lost 0 bases, with 11 bases spanning the gap.

V usage is TRBV6-5 and J usage is TRBJ2-6, with no clear D. The CDR3 covers 14 residues. Germline V gene data show CDR1 as MNHEY and CDR2 as SVGAGI. The V end was cut by 5 bases, the J end by 1 base, with 6 bases between. CDR3 loop: CASSRESGANVLTF. CDR3 DNA: TGTGCCAGCAGTCGTGAGTCTGGGGCCAACGTCCTGACTTTC.

The chain uses TRBV11-3 and TRBJ2-1, with 7 bases that match TRBD2. The CDR3 covers 14 residues. Per the germline V gene, CDR1 is SGHNT and CDR2 is YENEEA. Trimming cost V 8 bases and J 8 bases; bases outside gene matches: 12. The CDR3 here is CASSVSGTGYEQFF. As DNA, the CDR3 is TGTGCCAGCTCGGTAAGCGGGACTGGCTATGAGCAGTTCTTC.

This clone was counted only a few times. This sequence joins TRBV5-4 and TRBJ2-2, with D perhaps TRBD1 (5 bases). Germline values: CDR1 SGHNT, CDR2 YYREEE (reference sequence). V shed 0 bases and J shed 6 bases, with 12 bases lying between them. This CDR3 is 15 amino acids long. In nucleotides, the CDR3 is TGTGCCAGCAGCTTGGCAGGGATTGGGGCCGGGGAGCTGTTTTTT. Protein: CASSLAGIGAGELFF.